Each of the 14 T cell receptor beta chains below was sequenced from the same sample in a study of cytomegalovirus exposure and HLA in healthy donors. Primers for the PCR totalled 60 Vbeta and 13 Jbeta. The data were produced by immunoSEQ multiplex PCR, yet TCRdb's version contains in-frame clones alone and is incomplete. The sample has some 190,000 clones; about 80% are singletons. Sequenced sample: PBMCs. These receptors were taken from a woman between 25 and 40 years old in good health and CMV-seronegative.

The rearrangement uses TRBV7-7 and TRBJ2-7; TRBD2 matches at 13 bases. The CDR3 runs to 15 residues. V lost 5 bases, J lost 2 bases, and 3 bases stayed unmatched. Germline V lookup: CDR1 SSHAT, CDR2 FNYEAQ (reference sequence). The CDR3 DNA reads as TGTGCCAGCAGCCGAGGGACTAGCGGGACCTACGAGCAGTACTTC. Amino acid sequence: CASSRGTSGTYEQYF.

The chain has TRBV5-1 and TRBJ2-1, with 14 bases fitting TRBD2. Germline V CDR1 and CDR2: SGHRS, YFSETQ. J gave up 2 bases and V 1 base, and 8 bases lay outside the gene matches. This CDR3 spans 19 amino acids. The CDR3 is CASSLMGTSGGKTYNEQFF. The CDR3 DNA sequence: TGCGCCAGCAGCTTGATGGGGACTAGCGGGGGTAAAACCTACAATGAGCAGTTCTTC.

The J gene is TRBJ2-6, the V gene TRBV5-1, with D hard to call. Trimming stripped 0 bases from V and 0 bases from J, with 10 bases between. Germline assignment: CDR1 SGHRS and CDR2 YFSETQ. The CDR3 has 17 residues. The CDR3 sequence: CASSLELAYSGANVLTF. The CDR3 DNA reads TGCGCCAGCAGCTTGGAGTTAGCCTACTCTGGGGCCAACGTCCTGACTTTC.

This chain connects TRBV15 to TRBJ2-5, with 7 bases identical to TRBD1. CDR3 length: 16 amino acids. The germline V gene encodes CDR1 LNHNV and CDR2 YYDKDF (reference sequence). The V segment lost 0 bases and the J segment 1 base; nucleotides outside the gene matches: 5. Written as DNA, the CDR3 is TGTGCCACCAGCAGAGAGAACAGGGGCCCCCAAGAGACCCAGTACTTC. It specifies CATSRENRGPQETQYF.

The chain has TRBV5-6 and TRBJ2-7; 8 nucleotides line up with TRBD1. The V segment lost 0 bases and the J segment 0 bases; nucleotides outside the gene matches: 2. The germline gives CDR1 SGHDT, CDR2 YYEEEE. The CDR3 has 15 residues. The chain's CDR3 is CASSLVGQGSYEQYF. Written as DNA, the CDR3 is TGTGCCAGCAGCTTGGTCGGACAGGGCTCCTACGAGCAGTACTTC.

V and J are TRBV7-8 and TRBJ2-3; D may be TRBD2 (5 bases). The ends were cut back, 3 bases at V and 2 bases at J, with 9 bases in the middle. The CDR3 totals 14 residues. Germline-derived CDR1 and CDR2 are SGHVS and FQNEAQ. CDR3 sequence (DNA): TGTGCCAGCAGCTTCGGGGAGATCACAGATACGCAGTATTTT. Protein: CASSFGEITDTQYF.

V and J are TRBV28 and TRBJ1-5; no clear D gene. Trimming pared 8 bases from V and 0 bases from J, leaving 11 bases between. The CDR3 is 14 residues long. Germline CDR1 MDHEN, CDR2 SYDVKM. CDR3 sequence reads: CASDSPYSNQPQHF. In nucleotides, the CDR3 is TGTGCCAGCGACTCTCCTTATAGCAATCAGCCCCAGCATTTT.

The chain joins TRBV5-1 to TRBJ2-1, with 12 bases fitting TRBD1. Germline V gene data show CDR1 as SGHRS and CDR2 as YFSETQ. V was pared by 2 bases and J by 7 bases, with 13 bases of the junction left unmatched. This CDR3 spans 18 amino acids. The DNA of the CDR3 is TGCGCCAGCAGCTTAAAGCAACCGGGACAGGGGGCGGGGAATGAGCAGTTCTTC. It yields the protein CASSLKQPGQGAGNEQFF.

In nucleotides, the CDR3 is TGTGCCAGCAGCCAACGAACCGACAGAATTTACGAGCAGTACTTC. Amino acids: CASSQRTDRIYEQYF. The chain links TRBV14 to TRBJ2-7; D is possibly TRBD1 (5 bases). The CDR3 totals 15 residues. V was cut by 2 bases and J by 4 bases, with 15 bases left in between. Germline V gene data show CDR1 as SGHDN and CDR2 as FVKESK.

V gene TRBV15 combines with J gene TRBJ1-2, with D possibly matching TRBD1 (6 bases). The V end was cut by 6 bases, the J end by 4 bases, with 15 bases between. Per the germline V gene, CDR1 is LNHNV and CDR2 is YYDKDF (reference sequence). The CDR3 contains 14 residues. CDR3 in amino acids: CATSTSRGGYGYTF. The DNA of the CDR3 is TGTGCCACCAGTACGAGTAGGGGGGGCTATGGCTACACCTTC.

The V and J genes are TRBV7-2 and TRBJ2-7, with 7 bases identical to TRBD1. The CDR3 is made up of 15 amino acids. The V gene end was trimmed by 5 bases and the J gene end by 4 bases; junction bases not matched to a gene: 11. Germline V gene data show CDR1 as SGHTA and CDR2 as FQGNSA. The CDR3 DNA reads TGTGCCAGCAGCCCCACAGGGGTAGTACGGTACGAGCAGTACTTC. Translated: CASSPTGVVRYEQYF.

The chain employs TRBV6-1 and TRBJ2-1, with 12 bases fitting TRBD2. The CDR3 totals 16 residues. J gave up 4 bases and V 3 bases, and 4 bases lay outside the gene matches. Germline V gene data show CDR1 as MNHNS and CDR2 as SASEGT. CDR3 in DNA: TGTGCCAGCAGTGAGAGTCTAGCGGGGGGGTACAATGAGCAGTTCTTC. This gives the protein CASSESLAGGYNEQFF.

The chain links TRBV7-2 to TRBJ2-2, with a tentative D call TRBD2 (7 bases). V was pared by 1 base and J by 4 bases, with 19 bases between. The germline gives CDR1 SGHTA, CDR2 FQGNSA. There are 18 residues in the CDR3. CDR3 bases: TGTGCCAGCAGCTTAGGAGTCCGGGGGGCGAATCCCACCGGGGAGCTGTTTTTT. Amino acid sequence: CASSLGVRGANPTGELFF.

The V and J genes are TRBV5-4 and TRBJ1-2; TRBD1 matches 7 bases. The germline V gene encodes CDR1 SGHNT and CDR2 YYREEE (reference sequence). The V gene end was trimmed by 3 bases and the J gene end by 3 bases; junction bases not matched to a gene: 2. The CDR3 sequence is 13 residues long. The CDR3 bases are TGTGCCAGCAGCTACCAGGGGGACTATGGCTACACCTTC. It encodes CASSYQGDYGYTF.